Each of the 28 T cell receptor beta chains below was sequenced from the same sample in a study of blood T cell repertoires in COVID-19. Clones were read by immunoSEQ multiplex PCR, and TCRdb kept only the in-frame ones, dropping some. This table holds around 67,000 clones, 84% found once. Sequenced sample: peripheral blood. These receptors originate from a man in his 70s with acute or convalescent COVID-19.

The chain carries TRBV6-6 and TRBJ2-7; D is ambiguous. Trimming removed 6 bases at V and 5 bases at J, with 8 bases between. Germline CDR1 MNHNY, CDR2 SVGAGI (reference sequence). The CDR3 has 11 residues. The CDR3 spells CASSHSNEQYF. In DNA form, the CDR3 reads TGTGCCAGCAGCCATAGTAACGAGCAGTACTTC.

The chain joins TRBV30 to TRBJ1-1; D is uncertain. The CDR3 consists of 14 residues. Germline CDR1 and CDR2: GTSNPN and SVGIG (reference sequence). Trimming removed 4 bases at V and 1 base at J, with 13 bases between. CDR3 nucleotides: TGTGCCTGGACCCTGCTGGGCAGGAACACTGAAGCTTTCTTT. It yields the protein CAWTLLGRNTEAFF.

The chain uses TRBV5-4 and TRBJ1-2; tentative D call: TRBD1 (6 bases). The germline V gene encodes CDR1 SGHNT and CDR2 YYREEE (reference sequence). V was clipped by 3 bases and J by 8 bases, with 14 bases between them. The CDR3 contains 13 residues. In DNA, the CDR3 is TGTGCCAGCAGCTCCAACAGGGCTGAGGGCTACACCTTC. Protein sequence: CASSSNRAEGYTF.

The DNA for the CDR3 is TGTGCCAGCAGCTTAGTTGCTACCTCCACAGATACGCAGTATTTT. Its protein is CASSLVATSTDTQYF. V usage is TRBV7-2 and J usage is TRBJ2-3; no reliable D call. The CDR3 extends over 15 amino acids. Germline V CDR1 and CDR2: SGHTA, FQGNSA. Between the trimmed V and J ends, which lost 1 base and 2 bases, there was a span of 10 bases.

The count of this clone is one. The V gene is TRBV5-8, the J gene TRBJ1-5; no clear D. Trimming left V 2 bases short and J 4 bases short, with 13 bases between. This CDR3 is 15 amino acids long. Per germline, CDR1 SGHTS and CDR2 YDEGEE. The CDR3 coding sequence is TGTGCCAGCAGCTTACTTCCCCATAAGAATCAGCCCCAGCATTTT. This codes for CASSLLPHKNQPQHF.

V and J are TRBV7-9 and TRBJ2-7; TRBD2 agrees at 8 bases. Germline V gene sequence: CDR1 SEHNR, CDR2 FQNEAQ (reference sequence). The junction had 1 base not matched to a gene; V was cut back by 2 bases and J by 4 bases. CDR3 length: 13 residues. The CDR3 bases are TGTGCCAGCAGCTTATCGGGAGGGTACGAGCAGTACTTC. Translating gives CASSLSGGYEQYF.

The rearrangement joins TRBV5-4 to TRBJ2-3, with 8 bases that match TRBD2. J lost 6 bases, V lost 0 bases, and 9 bases had no gene match. Germline values: CDR1 SGHNT, CDR2 YYREEE (reference sequence). The CDR3 consists of 16 residues. The chain's CDR3 is CASSLASGGRRDTQYF. In DNA, the CDR3 is TGTGCCAGCAGCTTGGCCAGCGGGGGCCGCCGGGATACGCAGTATTTT.

There are a few counts of this clone. The chain carries TRBV5-4 and TRBJ1-3; D not resolved. This CDR3 region has 13 residues. Germline V lookup: CDR1 SGHNT, CDR2 YYREEE (reference sequence). With 9 bases removed from V and 8 bases from J, the gap between germline ends came to 18 bases. The CDR3 loop reads CATARGGMDTIYF. For the CDR3, the DNA is TGTGCCACCGCACGAGGAGGGATGGACACCATATATTTT.

The chain has TRBV12-3 or TRBV12-4 and TRBJ1-4; D remains ambiguous. The V gene lost 2 bases and the J gene lost 3 bases, with 4 bases spanning the gap. The CDR3 runs 13 residues. CDR3 amino acids: CASSLRSNEKLFF. The CDR3 nucleotides read TGTGCCAGCAGTTTACGGTCTAATGAAAAACTGTTTTTT.

This chain uses TRBV5-1 with TRBJ1-1, with 11 positions matching TRBD1. The CDR3 is made up of 16 amino acids. V gave up 3 bases and J gave up 1 base; unmatched junction bases: 5. CDR1 is SGHRS and CDR2 is YFSETQ in the germline V gene. In DNA form, the CDR3 reads TGCGCCAGCAGCTCCGGACAGGGGGCCCAGAACACTGAAGCTTTCTTT. This codes for CASSSGQGAQNTEAFF.

V usage is TRBV18 and J usage is TRBJ1-5; D uncertain. Germline-derived CDR1 and CDR2 are KGHSH and LQKENI. CDR3 length equals 15 residues. The V end was cut by 3 bases, the J end by 2 bases, with 11 bases between. CDR3: CASSPAGLGNQPQHF. In nucleotides, the CDR3 is TGTGCCAGCTCACCCGCGGGTCTTGGCAATCAGCCCCAGCATTTT.

The chain uses TRBV16 and TRBJ2-6; 8 nucleotides match TRBD1. The CDR3 spans 16 residues. V shed 6 bases and J 4 bases; nucleotides not matched to a gene: 8. CDR1 KGHSY and CDR2 FQNENV come from the germline V gene. The CDR3 loop is CASRPSGGAGANVLTF. The CDR3 DNA reads TGTGCCAGCAGACCTTCAGGGGGCGCCGGGGCCAACGTCCTGACTTTC.

In this sample, this clone turned up a few times. V and J are TRBV9 and TRBJ2-2, with D hard to call. The CDR3 loop spans 14 amino acids. Trimming removed 1 base from V and 6 bases from J, with 10 bases in between. In germline, CDR1 is SGDLS, CDR2 YYNGEE. The CDR3 DNA reads TGTGCCAGCAGCGTAAGTAGTGCCTCCGGGGAGCTGTTTTTT. Translated, it gives CASSVSSASGELFF.

This clone was observed a single time. The V and J genes are TRBV7-8 and TRBJ2-7; possible D gene TRBD1, 7 bases. The germline gives CDR1 SGHVS, CDR2 FQNEAQ. Between the trimmed V and J ends, which lost 4 bases and 6 bases, there was a span of 16 bases. The CDR3 extends over 14 amino acids. The CDR3 coding sequence is TGTGCCAGCAGCTCGGAGGACTACAGGGGCGAGCAGTACTTC. Amino acid sequence: CASSSEDYRGEQYF.

V is TRBV28 and J is TRBJ2-1, with TRBD2 matching 8 bases. The CDR3 covers 15 residues. V dropped 3 bases and J dropped 7; count of bases not matched to a gene: 8. Germline CDR1 MDHEN, CDR2 SYDVKM. The CDR3 DNA follows: TGTGCCAGCAGTTTCTTAAGCGGGAGTGGGAATGAGCAGTTCTTC. Protein sequence: CASSFLSGSGNEQFF. Full variable domain (missing parts from reference TRBV28 and TRBJ2-1): DVKVTQSSRYLVKRTGEKVFLECVQDMDHENMFWYRQDPGLGLRLIYFSYDVKMKEKGDIPEGYSVSREKKERFSLILESASTNQTSMYLCASSFLSGSGNEQFFGPGTRLTVL.

CDR3 in amino acids: CASSLLRGTGELFF. The CDR3 bases are TGTGCCAGCAGCCTACTCCGGGGGACCGGGGAGCTGTTTTTT. The chain is built from TRBV6-5 and TRBJ2-2, with D perhaps matching TRBD2 (6 bases). Trimming shortened V by 6 bases and J by 5 bases, and 13 bases separated the two germline ends. Germline CDR1 MNHEY, CDR2 SVGAGI. CDR3 length: 14 residues.

J is TRBJ2-2 and V is TRBV9; D uncertain. V dropped 3 bases and J dropped 2 bases, with 8 bases sitting between them. Germline V gene sequence: CDR1 SGDLS, CDR2 YYNGEE. The CDR3 is 14 amino acids. The CDR3 protein is CASSGAINTGELFF. The CDR3 nucleotides are TGTGCCAGCAGCGGGGCTATTAACACCGGGGAGCTGTTTTTT. Looking up the rest from reference TRBV9 and TRBJ2-2 gives the full variable domain: DSGVTQTPKHLITATGQRVTLRCSPRSGDLSVYWYQQSLDQGLQFLIQYYNGEERAKGNILERFSAQQFPDLHSELNLSSLELGDSALYFCASSGAINTGELFFGEGSRLTVL.

The chain links TRBV6-6 to TRBJ1-2; 8 nucleotides match TRBD1. Germline CDR1 and CDR2: MNHNY and SVGAGI (reference sequence). The CDR3 has 14 amino acids. With 7 bases clipped from V and 6 bases from J, the junction kept 10 bases outside the gene matches. The CDR3 coding sequence is TGTGCCAGCACCCAGGGGGCCGGTATGGATGGCTACACCTTC. Protein: CASTQGAGMDGYTF.

The chain joins TRBV2 to TRBJ1-1; 7 bases match TRBD1. Germline V lookup: CDR1 SNHLY, CDR2 FYNNEI. V dropped 11 bases and J dropped 3; count of bases not matched to a gene: 9. This CDR3 is 13 amino acids long. CDR3 protein: CAGSSDRHTEAFF. The CDR3 DNA reads TGTGCCGGATCATCGGACAGGCACACTGAAGCTTTCTTT. Using reference TRBV2 and TRBJ1-1 for the parts outside the CDR3, the full variable domain is EPEVTQTPSHQVTQMGQEVILRCVPISNHLYFYWYRQILGQKVEFLVSFYNNEISEKSEIFDDQFSVERPDGSNFTLKIRSTKLEDSAMYFCAGSSDRHTEAFFGQGTRLTVV.

The gene calls are TRBV30 and TRBJ1-5, with 9 positions matching TRBD1. From germline, CDR1 is GTSNPN and CDR2 SVGIG (reference sequence). Trimming cost V 1 base and J 6 bases; bases outside gene matches: 4. This CDR3 has 14 amino acids. The CDR3: CAWSAGTGLQPQHF. DNA for the CDR3: TGTGCCTGGAGTGCCGGGACAGGGCTTCAGCCCCAGCATTTT.

As for this clone: This sample includes further DNA sequences coding for the same CDR3. The chain recombines TRBV5-1 with TRBJ2-1, with TRBD2 identical over 12 bases. V shed 4 bases, J shed 9 bases, and the junction held 8 bases outside the gene matches. From germline, CDR1 is SGHRS and CDR2 YFSETQ. The CDR3 covers 15 residues. The CDR3 DNA follows: TGCGCCAGCAGCCCCCTAGCGGGGGGGCCCGGTGAGCAGTTCTTC. The encoded protein is CASSPLAGGPGEQFF.

The gene calls are TRBV9 and TRBJ2-5; TRBD1 matches 7 bases. Germline CDR1 SGDLS, CDR2 YYNGEE. This CDR3 has 14 residues. Trimming at V came to 4 bases and at J to 4 bases, leaving 7 bases not matched to a gene. The CDR3 loop is CASSTRQGAETQYF. The CDR3 coding sequence is TGTGCCAGCAGCACACGACAGGGAGCAGAGACCCAGTACTTC.

The CDR3 region is CASSTNRDYEQFF. The CDR3 nucleotides read TGTGCCAGCAGCACAAACCGGGACTATGAGCAGTTCTTC. The V gene is TRBV28, the J gene TRBJ2-1; tentative D call: TRBD2 (6 bases). The V gene's germline CDR1 is MDHEN and CDR2 SYDVKM. V dropped 6 bases and J dropped 8 bases, with 14 bases sitting between them. CDR3 length: 13 residues.

The CDR3 reads CASSLAGTDTQYF. Written as DNA, the CDR3 is TGTGCCAGCAGCTTAGCGGGCACAGATACGCAGTATTTT. The chain employs TRBV11-2 and TRBJ2-3, with unresolved D. CDR1 SGHAT and CDR2 FQNNGV come from the germline V gene. CDR3 length: 13 amino acids. V was cut by 1 base and J by 1 base, with 3 bases left in between. Complete variable domain (other parts from reference TRBV11-2 and TRBJ2-3): EAGVAQSPRYKIIEKRQSVAFWCNPISGHATLYWYQQILGQGPKLLIQFQNNGVVDDSQLPKDRFSAERLKGVDSTLKIQPAKLEDSAVYLCASSLAGTDTQYFGPGTRLTVL.

DNA of the CDR3: TGTGCCAGCAGCGCGCTTGGGCCCTCGGGAGGGGAAAAACTGTTTTTT. Its protein product is CASSALGPSGGEKLFF. The chain couples TRBV5-5 to TRBJ1-4, with D hard to call. Trimming pared 4 bases from V and 8 bases from J, leaving 21 bases between. CDR1 and CDR2 from the germline V gene are SGHKS and YYEKEE (reference sequence). The CDR3 contains 16 residues.

V usage is TRBV19 and J usage is TRBJ2-2, with D possibly TRBD1 on 5 matching bases. Germline V gene lookup returns CDR1 LNHDA and CDR2 SQIVND (reference sequence). With 3 bases removed from V and 6 bases from J, the gap between germline ends came to 8 bases. This CDR3 is 13 amino acids long. CDR3 loop: CASSILGPGELFF. CDR3 DNA sequence: TGTGCCAGTAGTATCCTGGGGCCCGGGGAGCTGTTTTTT.

J is TRBJ1-1 and V is TRBV6-5; tentative D call: TRBD1 (6 bases). V was cut by 2 bases and J by 1 base, with 8 bases left in between. Germline assignment: CDR1 MNHEY and CDR2 SVGAGI. This CDR3 spans 14 amino acids. CDR3 bases: TGTGCCAGCAGTTACGCAGGGGCGAACACTGAAGCTTTCTTT. It yields the protein CASSYAGANTEAFF.

This chain connects TRBV19 to TRBJ2-4; a weak D match, TRBD1 (6 bases). Trimming took 5 bases from V and 6 from J, leaving 17 bases between them. The CDR3 contains 15 residues. CDR1 is LNHDA and CDR2 is SQIVND in the germline V gene (reference sequence). The CDR3 DNA is TGTGCCAGTAGTGTTCCCGGGACAAAGCTAAACATTCAGTACTTC. It encodes CASSVPGTKLNIQYF. Using reference TRBV19 and TRBJ2-4 for the parts outside the CDR3, the full variable domain is DGGITQSPKYLFRKEGQNVTLSCEQNLNHDAMYWYRQDPGQGLRLIYYSQIVNDFQKGDIAEGYSVSREKKESFPLTVTSAQKNPTAFYLCASSVPGTKLNIQYFGAGTRLSVL.